This TCR beta chain comes out of a study of T cells after yellow fever vaccination. Points from the study as a whole: Among primary-vaccination clones, most reappeared after the booster, at 95% to 96% for CD4 and approximately 90% for CD8. Researchers cautioned that FACS-sorted repertoires could harbor abundant clonotypes contaminating from the bulk population.

Making TCR cDNA involved 5'RACE template switching, which added UMIs and a universal primer site. Via MiXCR, TCRdb re-called the 5' RACE reads, giving one row per CDR3 protein. In the table there are hundreds of thousands of distinct CDR3 sequences, 18% of which are singletons. This clonotype was detected only a few times. Its antigen remains unidentified. This sequence originates from a man aged 18 to 35 who received the YFV17D yellow fever vaccine. Source: PBMCs, taken before the yellow fever booster vaccination.

Written as DNA, the CDR3 is TGTGCCAGCAGCCCTGGGTTCTACGAGCAGTACTTC. Its protein is CASSPGFYEQYF. This rearrangement joins TRBV7-2 to TRBJ2-7; unclear D gene. CDR1 SGHTA and CDR2 FQGNSA come from the germline V gene. V lost 5 bases and J lost 3, with 8 bases in between. The CDR3 totals 12 residues.